This T cell receptor (beta chain) originates from a study of shared clonotypes between healthy human individuals. The wider study: Per-donor plates numbered three CD4 naive, three CD4 memory, two CD8 naive and one CD8 memory.

This CDR3 contains 14 residues. Germline lookup yields CDR1 SGHNT and CDR2 YYREEE (reference sequence). Between the trimmed V and J ends, which lost 0 bases and 7 bases, there was a span of 14 bases. Generated by immunoSEQ multiplex PCR, the TCRdb table keeps only in-frame clones and is missing some. Of about 1.5 million clones listed, around 95% were seen once; the top ten hold roughly 1.2%. General study points: Naive CD4 clonotypes were shared across a handful of donors at about 5%. Clonotype sharing among donors likely depends on sequencing depth.

Regarding this clone: Its antigen remains unknown.

The source is a man younger than 45 in good health. The rearrangement uses TRBV5-4 and TRBJ2-7; D is unclear. Sequencing was done on a sample of naive CD4+ T cells sorted from blood. Subset: CD45RA+ positively selected. This chain's CDR3 is CASSLVPNSGEQYF. CDR3 nucleotide sequence: TGTGCCAGCAGCTTGGTCCCTAACTCTGGAGAGCAGTACTTC.